This note documents a single T cell receptor beta chain sequence. Its target is unknown. The V gene's germline CDR1 is SEHNR and CDR2 FQNEAQ (reference sequence). Trimming removed 5 bases from V and 1 base from J, with 14 bases in between. CDR3 length equals 15 residues. The data originate from a study of naive and memory T cell subsets. Whole-study findings and limits: Over 95% of naive TCR sequences appeared only once after error correction, unlike memory subsets.

CMV status came from CD4+ T cell IFNgamma after overnight CMV lysate stimulation of fresh PBMCs. An equimolar mix of two oligonucleotides served as the beta constant-region primer for TRBC1 and TRBC2. A single record per CDR3 protein comes from TCRdb applying MiXCR to the UMI-ligation and nested PCR reads. The table includes 150,000 or so distinct CDR3 sequences, 15% to 20% detected once. Source material: naive CD4+ T cells from blood. This TCR was recovered from a human donor in good health. The chain couples TRBV7-9 to TRBJ1-1; a weak D match, TRBD1 (6 bases). The CDR3 protein is CASSPRTATNTEAFF. CDR3 bases: TGTGCCAGCAGCCCCCGGACAGCTACGAACACTGAAGCTTTCTTT.